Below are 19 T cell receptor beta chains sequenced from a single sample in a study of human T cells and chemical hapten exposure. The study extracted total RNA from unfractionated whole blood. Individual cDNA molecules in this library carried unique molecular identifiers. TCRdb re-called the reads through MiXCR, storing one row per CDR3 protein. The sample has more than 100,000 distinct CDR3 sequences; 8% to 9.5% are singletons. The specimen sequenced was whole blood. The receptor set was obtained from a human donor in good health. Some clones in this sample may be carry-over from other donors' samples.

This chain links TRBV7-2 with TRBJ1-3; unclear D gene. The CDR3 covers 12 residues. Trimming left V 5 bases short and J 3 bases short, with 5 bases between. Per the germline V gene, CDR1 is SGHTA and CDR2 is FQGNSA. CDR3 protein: CASSRGGNTIYF. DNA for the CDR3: TGTGCCAGCAGCCGGGGTGGAAACACCATATATTTT.

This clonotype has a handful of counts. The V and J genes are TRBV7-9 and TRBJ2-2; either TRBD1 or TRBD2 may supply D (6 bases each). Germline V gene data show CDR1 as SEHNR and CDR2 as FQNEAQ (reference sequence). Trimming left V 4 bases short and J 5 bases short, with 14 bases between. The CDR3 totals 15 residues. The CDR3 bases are TGTGCCAGCAGCTCAAACAGGAGGGGGACCGGGGAGCTGTTTTTT. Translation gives CASSSNRRGTGELFF.

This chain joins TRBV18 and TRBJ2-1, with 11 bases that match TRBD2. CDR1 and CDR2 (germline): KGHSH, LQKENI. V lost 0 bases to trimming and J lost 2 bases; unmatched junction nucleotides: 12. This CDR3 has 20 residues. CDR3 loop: CASSPPGPIATSGAYNEQFF. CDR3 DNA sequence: TGTGCCAGCTCACCACCGGGACCCATAGCGACTAGCGGGGCCTACAATGAGCAGTTCTTC.

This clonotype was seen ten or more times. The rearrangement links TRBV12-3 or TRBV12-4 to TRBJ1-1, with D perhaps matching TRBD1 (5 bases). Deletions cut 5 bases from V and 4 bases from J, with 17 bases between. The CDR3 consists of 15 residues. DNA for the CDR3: TGTGCCAGCAGTCCCGCCGGGACTCGGAGCACTGAAGCTTTCTTT. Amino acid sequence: CASSPAGTRSTEAFF.

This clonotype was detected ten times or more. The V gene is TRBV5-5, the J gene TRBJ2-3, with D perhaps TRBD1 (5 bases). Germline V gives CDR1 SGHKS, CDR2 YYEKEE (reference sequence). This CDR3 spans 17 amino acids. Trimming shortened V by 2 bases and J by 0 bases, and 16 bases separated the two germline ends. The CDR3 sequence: CASSFRPQGPSTDTQYF. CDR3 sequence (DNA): TGTGCCAGCAGCTTCCGGCCCCAGGGCCCTAGCACAGATACGCAGTATTTT. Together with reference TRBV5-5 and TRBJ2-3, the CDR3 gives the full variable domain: DAGVTQSPTHLIKTRGQQVTLRCSPISGHKSVSWYQQVLGQGPQFIFQYYEKEERGRGNFPDRFSARQFPNYSSELNVNALLLGDSALYLCASSFRPQGPSTDTQYFGPGTRLTVL.

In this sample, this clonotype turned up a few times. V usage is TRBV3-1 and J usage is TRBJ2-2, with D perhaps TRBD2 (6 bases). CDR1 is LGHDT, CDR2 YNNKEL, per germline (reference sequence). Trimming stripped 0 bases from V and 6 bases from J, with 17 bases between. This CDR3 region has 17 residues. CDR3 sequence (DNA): TGTGCCAGCAGCCAAGATCACGGTCTAGCGAATTCCGGGGAGCTGTTTTTT. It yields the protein CASSQDHGLANSGELFF.

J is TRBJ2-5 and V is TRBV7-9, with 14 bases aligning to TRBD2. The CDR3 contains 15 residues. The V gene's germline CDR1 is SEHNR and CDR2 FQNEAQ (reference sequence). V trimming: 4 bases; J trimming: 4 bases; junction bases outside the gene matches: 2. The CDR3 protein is CASSSGLAGGETQYF. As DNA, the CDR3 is TGTGCCAGCAGCTCCGGACTAGCGGGAGGAGAGACCCAGTACTTC. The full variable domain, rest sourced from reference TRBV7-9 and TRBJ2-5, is DTGVSQNPRHKITKRGQNVTFRCDPISEHNRLYWYRQTLGQGPEFLTYFQNEAQLEKSRLLSDRFSAERPKGSFSTLEIQRTEQGDSAMYLCASSSGLAGGETQYFGPGTRLLVL.

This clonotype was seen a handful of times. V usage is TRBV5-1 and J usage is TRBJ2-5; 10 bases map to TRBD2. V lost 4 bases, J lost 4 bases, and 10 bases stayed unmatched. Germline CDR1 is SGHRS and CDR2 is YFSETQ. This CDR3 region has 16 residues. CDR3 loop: CASSPRIAGGGETQYF. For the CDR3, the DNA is TGCGCCAGCAGCCCCCGGATAGCGGGGGGCGGAGAGACCCAGTACTTC.

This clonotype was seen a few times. The CDR3, as DNA: TGCGCCAGCAGCCAAGATCACAGGGGGATTGAAAAACTGTTTTTT. It specifies CASSQDHRGIEKLFF. The chain is built from TRBV4-3 and TRBJ1-4; 8 positions agree with TRBD1. CDR3 length: 15 amino acids. The V gene's germline CDR1 is LGHNA and CDR2 YSLEER. The J segment lost 7 bases and the V segment lost 0 bases, leaving 4 bases of the junction unmatched.

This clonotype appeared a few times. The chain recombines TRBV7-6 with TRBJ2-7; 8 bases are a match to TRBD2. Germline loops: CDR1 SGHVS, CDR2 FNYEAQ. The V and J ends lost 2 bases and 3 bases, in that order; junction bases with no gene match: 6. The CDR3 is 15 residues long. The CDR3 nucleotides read TGTGCCAGCAGCTTACTAGCGGGCGGCGACTACGAGCAGTACTTC. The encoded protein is CASSLLAGGDYEQYF.

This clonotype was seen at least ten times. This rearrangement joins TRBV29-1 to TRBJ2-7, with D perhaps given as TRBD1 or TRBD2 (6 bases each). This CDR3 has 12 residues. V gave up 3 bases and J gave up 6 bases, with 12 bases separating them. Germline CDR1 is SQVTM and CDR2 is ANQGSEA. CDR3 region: CSVDPGAGEQYF. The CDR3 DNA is TGCAGCGTTGATCCGGGGGCGGGCGAGCAGTACTTC.

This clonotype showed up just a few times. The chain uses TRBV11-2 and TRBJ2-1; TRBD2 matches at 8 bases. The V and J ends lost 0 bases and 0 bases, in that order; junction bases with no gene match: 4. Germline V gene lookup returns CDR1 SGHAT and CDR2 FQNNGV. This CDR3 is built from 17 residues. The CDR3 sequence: CASSLEGSGSSYNEQFF. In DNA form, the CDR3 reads TGTGCCAGCAGCTTAGAAGGGAGCGGGAGCTCCTACAATGAGCAGTTCTTC.

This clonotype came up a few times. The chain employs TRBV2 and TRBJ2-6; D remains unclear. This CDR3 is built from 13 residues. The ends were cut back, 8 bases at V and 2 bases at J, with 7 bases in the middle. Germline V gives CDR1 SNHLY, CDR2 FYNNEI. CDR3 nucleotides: TGTGCCAGCTTCATTCCTGGGGCCAACGTCCTGACTTTC. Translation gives CASFIPGANVLTF. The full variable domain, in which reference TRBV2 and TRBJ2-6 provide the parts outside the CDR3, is EPEVTQTPSHQVTQMGQEVILRCVPISNHLYFYWYRQILGQKVEFLVSFYNNEISEKSEIFDDQFSVERPDGSNFTLKIRSTKLEDSAMYFCASFIPGANVLTFGAGSRLTVL.

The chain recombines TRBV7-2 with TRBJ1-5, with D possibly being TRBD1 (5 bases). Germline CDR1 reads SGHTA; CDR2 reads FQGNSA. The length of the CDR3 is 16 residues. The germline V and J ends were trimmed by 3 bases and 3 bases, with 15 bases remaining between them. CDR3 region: CASSLGVGLVNQPQHF. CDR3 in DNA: TGTGCCAGCAGCTTGGGGGTCGGGTTGGTCAATCAGCCCCAGCATTTT.

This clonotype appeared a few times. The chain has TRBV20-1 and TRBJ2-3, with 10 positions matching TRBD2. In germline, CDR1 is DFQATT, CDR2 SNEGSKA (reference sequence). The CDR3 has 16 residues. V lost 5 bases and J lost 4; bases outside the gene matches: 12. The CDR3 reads CSAGLERGGLSDTQYF. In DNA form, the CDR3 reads TGCAGTGCTGGATTGGAGCGGGGGGGCCTCTCAGATACGCAGTATTTT.

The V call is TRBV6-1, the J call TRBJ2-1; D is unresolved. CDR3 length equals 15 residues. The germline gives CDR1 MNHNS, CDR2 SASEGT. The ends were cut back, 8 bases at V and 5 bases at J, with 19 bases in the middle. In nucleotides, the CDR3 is TGTGCCAGCGCGAGTGGGGTATGGTCTAACAATGAGCAGTTCTTC. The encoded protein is CASASGVWSNNEQFF.

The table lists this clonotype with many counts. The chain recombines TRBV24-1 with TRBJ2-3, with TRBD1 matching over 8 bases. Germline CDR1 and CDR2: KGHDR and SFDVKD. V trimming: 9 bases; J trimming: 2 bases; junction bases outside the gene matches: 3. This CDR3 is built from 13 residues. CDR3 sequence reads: CATEGQATDTQYF. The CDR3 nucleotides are TGTGCCACCGAGGGACAGGCCACAGATACGCAGTATTTT.

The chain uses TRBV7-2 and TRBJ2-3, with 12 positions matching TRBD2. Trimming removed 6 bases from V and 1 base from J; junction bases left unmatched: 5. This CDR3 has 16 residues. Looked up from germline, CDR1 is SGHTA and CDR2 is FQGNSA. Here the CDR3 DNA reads TGTGCCAGCAGGCTAGCGGGAGGGCGCGGCACAGATACGCAGTATTTT. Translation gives CASRLAGGRGTDTQYF.

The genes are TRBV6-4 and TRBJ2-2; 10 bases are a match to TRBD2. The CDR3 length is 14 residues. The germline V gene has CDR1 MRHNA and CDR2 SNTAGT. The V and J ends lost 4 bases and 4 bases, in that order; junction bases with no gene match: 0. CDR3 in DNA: TGTGCCAGCAGTGCTAGCGGGAGCACCGGGGAGCTGTTTTTT. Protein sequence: CASSASGSTGELFF.